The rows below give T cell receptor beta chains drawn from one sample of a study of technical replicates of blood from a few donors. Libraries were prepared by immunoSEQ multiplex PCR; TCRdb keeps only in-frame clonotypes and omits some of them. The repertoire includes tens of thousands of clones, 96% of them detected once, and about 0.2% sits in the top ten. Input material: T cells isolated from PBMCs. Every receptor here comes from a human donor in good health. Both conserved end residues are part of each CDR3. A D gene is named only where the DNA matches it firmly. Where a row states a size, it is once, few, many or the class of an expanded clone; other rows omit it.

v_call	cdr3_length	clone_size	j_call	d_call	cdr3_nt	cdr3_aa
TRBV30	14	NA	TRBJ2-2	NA	TGTGCCTGGAGTGCCTACGGGGTGAACGGGGAGCTGTTTTTT	CAWSAYGVNGELFF
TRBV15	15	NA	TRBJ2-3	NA	TGTGCCACCTCCCCGCTTGTGGGCCGCACAGATACGCAGTATTTT	CATSPLVGRTDTQYF
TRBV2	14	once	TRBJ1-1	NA	TGTGCCAGCAGTGAGCTCGGGTTGAACACTGAAGCTTTCTTT	CASSELGLNTEAFF
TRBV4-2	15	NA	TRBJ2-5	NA	TGTGCCAGCAGCCAAGAGGAGCGACTAAAAGAGACCCAGTACTTC	CASSQEERLKETQYF
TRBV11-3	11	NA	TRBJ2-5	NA	TGTGCCAGCAGCTCCAGGGAGACCCAGTACTTC	CASSSRETQYF
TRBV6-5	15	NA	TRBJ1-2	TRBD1	TGTGCCACCTACGCTCCGACAGGGGGAAGCTATGGCTACACCTTC	CATYAPTGGSYGYTF
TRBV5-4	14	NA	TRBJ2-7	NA	TGTGCCAGCAGCTTAGTCTCCGGGTCCTACGAGCAGTACTTC	CASSLVSGSYEQYF
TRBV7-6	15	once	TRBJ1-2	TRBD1	TGTGCCAGCAGACCCATTACAGGGGGCGGCTATGGCTACACCTTC	CASRPITGGGYGYTF
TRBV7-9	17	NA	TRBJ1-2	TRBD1	TGTGCCAGCAGCTACAACGCCGGGACAGACAGCAACTATGGCTACACCTTC	CASSYNAGTDSNYGYTF
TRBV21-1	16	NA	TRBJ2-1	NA	TGTGCCAGCAGCAAACGGTCTCTCCAGGCCAACAATGAGCAGTTCTTC	CASSKRSLQANNEQFF
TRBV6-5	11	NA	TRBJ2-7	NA	TGTGCCAGCAGTTATCTCCTCGAGCAGTACTTC	CASSYLLEQYF
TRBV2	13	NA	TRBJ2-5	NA	TGTGCCAGCCCGGGGGTTAGCGTGGAGACCCAGTACTTC	CASPGVSVETQYF
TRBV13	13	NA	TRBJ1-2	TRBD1	TGTGCCAGCAGTCCGACAGGGTATCCTGGCTACACCTTC	CASSPTGYPGYTF
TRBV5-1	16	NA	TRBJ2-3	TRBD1	TGCGCCAGCAGCTTGAGGGTAGGGGGCCCCACAGATACGCAGTATTTT	CASSLRVGGPTDTQYF
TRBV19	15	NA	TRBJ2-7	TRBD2	TGTGCCAGTAGTCTCGCGGCGGGGGTCTCCTACGAGCAGTACTTC	CASSLAAGVSYEQYF
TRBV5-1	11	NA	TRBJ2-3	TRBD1	TGCGCCAGCAGCCCGGGACAGGGTCAGTATTTT	CASSPGQGQYF
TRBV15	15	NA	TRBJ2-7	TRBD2	TGTGCCACCAGCAGGGTGACTAGCGGAAGATACGAGCAGTACTTC	CATSRVTSGRYEQYF
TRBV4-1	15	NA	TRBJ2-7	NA	TGCGCCAGCAGGCTACAGGCCCAGGTATCCTACGAGCAGTACTTC	CASRLQAQVSYEQYF
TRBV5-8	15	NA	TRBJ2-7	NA	TGTGCCAGCAGCTTGGTGGCAGGGGCGTCCTACGAGCAGTACTTC	CASSLVAGASYEQYF
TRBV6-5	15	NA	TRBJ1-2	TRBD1	TGTGCCAGCAGTTACTCGAAGACAGGGAACTATGGCTACACCTTC	CASSYSKTGNYGYTF
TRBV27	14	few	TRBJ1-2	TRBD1	TGTGCCAGCAGTTTAGACAGGGCAAACTATGGCTACACCTTC	CASSLDRANYGYTF
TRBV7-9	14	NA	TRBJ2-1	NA	TGTGCCAGCAGCTTATTGACTCGTGGCCATGAGCAGTTCTTC	CASSLLTRGHEQFF
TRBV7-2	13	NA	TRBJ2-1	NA	TGTGCCAGCAGCTCTCGGGGGAGCGGCGAGCAGTTCTTC	CASSSRGSGEQFF
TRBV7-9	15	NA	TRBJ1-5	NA	TGTGCCAGCAGCTTAGGAGGAGGGCTGAACCAGCCCCAGCATTTT	CASSLGGGLNQPQHF
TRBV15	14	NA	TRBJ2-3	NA	TGTGCCACAGCGACAGGGACTGGAACAGATACGCAGTATTTT	CATATGTGTDTQYF
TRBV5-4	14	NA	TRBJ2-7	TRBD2	TGTGCCAGCAGCTTCCTAGCGGGGGAATTCGAGCAGTACTTC	CASSFLAGEFEQYF
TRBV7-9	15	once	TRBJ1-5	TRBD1	TGTGCCAGCAGCTTAGACACAGGGGTTAATCAGCCCCAGCATTTT	CASSLDTGVNQPQHF
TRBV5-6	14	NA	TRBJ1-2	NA	TGTGCCACCTTAAGACAGACCATCAACTATGGCTACACCTTC	CATLRQTINYGYTF
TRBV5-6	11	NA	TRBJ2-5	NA	TGTGCCAGCAGCTTACGGGAGACCCAGTACTTC	CASSLRETQYF
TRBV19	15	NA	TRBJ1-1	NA	TGTGCCAGTAGTATTTATGGGCAGTTCCCACCTGAAGCTTTCTTT	CASSIYGQFPPEAFF
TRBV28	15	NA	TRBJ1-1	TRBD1	TGTGCCAGCACCTCAGCAGGGGGCAGGGGATCTGAAGCTTTCTTT	CASTSAGGRGSEAFF
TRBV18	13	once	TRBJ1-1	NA	TGTGCCAGCTCACCACGGGGGGACACTGAAGCTTTCTTT	CASSPRGDTEAFF
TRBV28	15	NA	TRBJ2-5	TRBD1	TGTGCCAGCAGGCCGCCGACAGGGCGAGAGGAGACCCAGTACTTC	CASRPPTGREETQYF
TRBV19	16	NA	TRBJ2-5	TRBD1	TGTGCCAGTAGTATAGATCACAGGGGTTCTTTGGAGACCCAGTACTTC	CASSIDHRGSLETQYF
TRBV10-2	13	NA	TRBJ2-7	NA	TGCGCCAGCACCCGAGACATCTCCTACGAGCAGTACTTC	CASTRDISYEQYF
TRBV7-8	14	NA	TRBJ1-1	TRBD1	TGTGCCAGCAGCTTGGGACAGGGGAACACTGAAGCTTTCTTT	CASSLGQGNTEAFF
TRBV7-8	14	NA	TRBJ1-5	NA	TGTGCCAGCAGCCCGACCCTGGGGGGGCAGCCCCAGCATTTT	CASSPTLGGQPQHF
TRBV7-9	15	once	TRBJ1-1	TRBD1	TGTGCCAGCAGCCTAGGACAGGGGGCGAACACTGAAGCTTTCTTT	CASSLGQGANTEAFF
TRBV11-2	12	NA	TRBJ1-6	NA	TGTGCCAGCAGCCCACAGCATTCACCCCTCCACTTT	CASSPQHSPLHF
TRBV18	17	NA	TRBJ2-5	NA	TGTGCCAGCTCACCACCGTTTGGGGAGGCAAACCAAGAGACCCAGTACTTC	CASSPPFGEANQETQYF
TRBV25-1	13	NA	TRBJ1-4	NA	TGTGCCAGCAGTGCTACAGCCAATGAAAAACTGTTTTTT	CASSATANEKLFF
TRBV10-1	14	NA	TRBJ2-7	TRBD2	TGCGCCAGCAGTGTTGGAGTAGCGGGGTACGAGCAGTACTTC	CASSVGVAGYEQYF
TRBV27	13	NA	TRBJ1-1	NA	TGTGCCAGCAGTTACAGGAGGGACACTGAAGCTTTCTTT	CASSYRRDTEAFF
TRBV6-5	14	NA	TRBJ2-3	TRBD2	TGTGCCAGCAGTCCAGCGGGAGAAACAGATACGCAGTATTTT	CASSPAGETDTQYF
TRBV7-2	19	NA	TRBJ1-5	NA	TGTGCCAGCAGCTTATTAGACAGGCGATTTGCCTATAGCAATCAGCCCCAGCATTTT	CASSLLDRRFAYSNQPQHF
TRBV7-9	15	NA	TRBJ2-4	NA	TGTGCCAGCAGCGTAATTGACCGGGGGTGGAACATTCAGTACTTC	CASSVIDRGWNIQYF
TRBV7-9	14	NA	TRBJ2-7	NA	TGTGCCAGCAGCTTAGCGCCCAGCTCCTACGAGCAGTACTTC	CASSLAPSSYEQYF
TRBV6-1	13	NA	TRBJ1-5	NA	TGTGCCAGCAGTGCTCAGGGGAATCAGCCCCAGCATTTT	CASSAQGNQPQHF
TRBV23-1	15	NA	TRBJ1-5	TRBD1	TGCGCCAGCAGCCCAGACAGGGGAGTAGATCAGCCCCAGCATTTT	CASSPDRGVDQPQHF
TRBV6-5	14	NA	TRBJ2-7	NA	TGTGCCAGCACCCCCATTAGTCCCTCCTACGAGCAGTACTTC	CASTPISPSYEQYF
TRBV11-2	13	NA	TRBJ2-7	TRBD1	TGTGCCAGCAGCCGTGGACAGGGCTACGAGCAGTACTTC	CASSRGQGYEQYF
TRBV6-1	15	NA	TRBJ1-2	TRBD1	TGTGCCAGCATAGGGGGCGCGACTAACTTCTATGGCTACACCTTC	CASIGGATNFYGYTF
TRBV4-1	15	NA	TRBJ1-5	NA	TGCGCCAGCAGCCAAGGATCAGTTAGCAATCAGCCCCAGCATTTT	CASSQGSVSNQPQHF